This T cell receptor beta chain was profiled in a study of control samples from healthy donors and cancer patients. Sequencing was performed with immunoSEQ multiplex PCR; in TCRdb, only in-frame clones are kept and a portion is missing. Of some 150,000 clones listed, about 89% are singletons. The V end lost 5 bases, the J end lost 8 bases, and 12 bases lay between the germline ends. The CDR3 is 13 residues long. Sequencing was performed on blood. The receptor comes from a man younger than 35 in good health. The chain links TRBV12-3 or TRBV12-4 to TRBJ1-4; D is undetermined. The CDR3 spells CASSPRTGEKLFF. CDR3 coding DNA: TGTGCCAGCAGTCCCCGTACCGGGGAAAAACTGTTTTTT.